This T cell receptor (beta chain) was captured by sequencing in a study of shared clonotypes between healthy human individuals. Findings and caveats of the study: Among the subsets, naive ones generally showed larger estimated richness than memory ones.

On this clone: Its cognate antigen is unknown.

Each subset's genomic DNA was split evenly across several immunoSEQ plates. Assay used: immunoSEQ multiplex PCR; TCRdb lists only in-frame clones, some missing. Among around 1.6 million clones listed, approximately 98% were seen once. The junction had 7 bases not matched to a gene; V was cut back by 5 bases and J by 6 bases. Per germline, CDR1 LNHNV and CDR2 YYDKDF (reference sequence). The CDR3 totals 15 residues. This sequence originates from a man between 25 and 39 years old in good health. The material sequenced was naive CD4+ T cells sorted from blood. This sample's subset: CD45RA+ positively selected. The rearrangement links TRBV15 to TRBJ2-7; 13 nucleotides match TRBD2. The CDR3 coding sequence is TGTGCCACCAGCCGGACTAGCGGGAGCTACTCCGAGCAGTACTTC. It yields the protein CATSRTSGSYSEQYF.